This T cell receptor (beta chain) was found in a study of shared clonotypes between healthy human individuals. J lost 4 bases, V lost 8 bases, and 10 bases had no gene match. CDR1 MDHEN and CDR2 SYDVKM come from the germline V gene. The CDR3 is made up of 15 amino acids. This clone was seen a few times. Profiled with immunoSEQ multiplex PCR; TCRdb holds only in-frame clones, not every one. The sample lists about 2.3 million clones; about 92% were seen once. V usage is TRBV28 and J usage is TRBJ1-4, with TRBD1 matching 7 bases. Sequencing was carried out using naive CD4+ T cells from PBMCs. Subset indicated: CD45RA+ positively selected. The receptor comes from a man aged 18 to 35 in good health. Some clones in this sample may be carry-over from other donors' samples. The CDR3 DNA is TGTGCCAGCGGACCTCGACAGGGAGGTAATGAAAAACTGTTTTTT. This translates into CASGPRQGGNEKLFF.